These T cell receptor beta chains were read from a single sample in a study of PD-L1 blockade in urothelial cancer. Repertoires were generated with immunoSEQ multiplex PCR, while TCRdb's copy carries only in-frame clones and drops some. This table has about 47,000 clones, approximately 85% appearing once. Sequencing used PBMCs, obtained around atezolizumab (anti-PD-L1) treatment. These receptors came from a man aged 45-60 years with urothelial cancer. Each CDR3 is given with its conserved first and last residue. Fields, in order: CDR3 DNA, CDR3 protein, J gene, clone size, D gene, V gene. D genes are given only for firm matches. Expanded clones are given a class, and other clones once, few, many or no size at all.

CDR3nt: TGTGCTAGCAGCCCTCTCCGGGGGGTCCCCCTAGTTACGCAGTATTTT
CDR3aa: CASSPLRGVPLVTQYF
j_gene: TRBJ2-3
abundance: once
d_gene: TRBD2
v_gene: TRBV7-7

CDR3nt: TGTGCCAGCAGCGTAGGGGCAGTGAGGGGGTACAATGAGCAGTTCTTC
CDR3aa: CASSVGAVRGYNEQFF
j_gene: TRBJ2-1
abundance: few
d_gene: -
v_gene: TRBV9

CDR3nt: TGTGCCAGCAGTGAGGGAGGCCCAGATACGCAGTATTTT
CDR3aa: CASSEGGPDTQYF
j_gene: TRBJ2-3
abundance: -
d_gene: -
v_gene: TRBV6-4

CDR3nt: TGTGCCAGCAGATCTCCAGGGGTCTATGGCTACACCTTC
CDR3aa: CASRSPGVYGYTF
j_gene: TRBJ1-2
abundance: -
d_gene: -
v_gene: TRBV28

CDR3nt: TGTGCCAGCAGCGAGGGAGAGGGCGGGAGGGCCCCCTACGAGCAGTACTTC
CDR3aa: CASSEGEGGRAPYEQYF
j_gene: TRBJ2-7
abundance: -
d_gene: TRBD2
v_gene: TRBV9

CDR3nt: TGTGCCAGCAGCTTGGCCCTAAGGACAGCCTATGGCTACACCTTC
CDR3aa: CASSLALRTAYGYTF
j_gene: TRBJ1-2
abundance: -
d_gene: -
v_gene: TRBV5-6

CDR3nt: TGCGCCAGCAGCACACTGGGGGGTTTCAATGAGCAGTTCTTC
CDR3aa: CASSTLGGFNEQFF
j_gene: TRBJ2-1
abundance: -
d_gene: -
v_gene: TRBV5-1

CDR3nt: TGTGCCAGCAGCTTAGCAGCGAACACTGAAGCTTTCTTT
CDR3aa: CASSLAANTEAFF
j_gene: TRBJ1-1
abundance: few
d_gene: -
v_gene: TRBV7-9

CDR3nt: TGTGCCAGCAGTCAAATGACAGGGGACACCCAGCCCCAGCATTTT
CDR3aa: CASSQMTGDTQPQHF
j_gene: TRBJ1-5
abundance: -
d_gene: TRBD1
v_gene: TRBV28

CDR3nt: TGCGCCAGCAGCTTGGCACTGAGGGACAGGGGAGGAGATGGCTACACCTTC
CDR3aa: CASSLALRDRGGDGYTF
j_gene: TRBJ1-2
abundance: few
d_gene: TRBD1
v_gene: TRBV5-1

CDR3nt: TGTGCCAGTAGCCCGGGACAGGGAAGTCAGCCCCAGCATTTT
CDR3aa: CASSPGQGSQPQHF
j_gene: TRBJ1-5
abundance: -
d_gene: TRBD1
v_gene: TRBV19

CDR3nt: TGTGCCAGTAGTATTGGCACAGTATATGGCTACACCTTC
CDR3aa: CASSIGTVYGYTF
j_gene: TRBJ1-2
abundance: few
d_gene: -
v_gene: TRBV19

CDR3nt: TGTGCCAGCTCACCAAGCTCGGGAGCTGGGGCCAACGTCCTGACTTTC
CDR3aa: CASSPSSGAGANVLTF
j_gene: TRBJ2-6
abundance: -
d_gene: -
v_gene: TRBV18

CDR3nt: TGTGCCAGCAGCTTGAGGAACGCGGGAGCGGAGACCCAGTACTTC
CDR3aa: CASSLRNAGAETQYF
j_gene: TRBJ2-5
abundance: -
d_gene: TRBD2
v_gene: TRBV5-6

CDR3nt: TGTGCCAGCAGTTCACCAGCGGCGGCGGCTACCTACGAGCAGTACTTC
CDR3aa: CASSSPAAAATYEQYF
j_gene: TRBJ2-7
abundance: -
d_gene: -
v_gene: TRBV6-5

CDR3nt: TGTGCCAGTAGTCCAGAGACTAGCGGGAGAGGGGGGGCCCTCAATGAGCAGTTCTTC
CDR3aa: CASSPETSGRGGALNEQFF
j_gene: TRBJ2-1
abundance: -
d_gene: TRBD2
v_gene: TRBV19

CDR3nt: TGTGCCAGCAGCTTGGCGGGACAGGGTCCTAACTATGGCTACACCTTC
CDR3aa: CASSLAGQGPNYGYTF
j_gene: TRBJ1-2
abundance: -
d_gene: TRBD1
v_gene: TRBV5-8

CDR3nt: TGCGCCAGCAGCCGCCAAGGCGGGAACACTGAAGCTTTCTTT
CDR3aa: CASSRQGGNTEAFF
j_gene: TRBJ1-1
abundance: -
d_gene: -
v_gene: TRBV5-1

CDR3nt: TGTGCCAGCAGCACTGGTGGGGTCGCAGGGGGCGCTGGCTACACCTTC
CDR3aa: CASSTGGVAGGAGYTF
j_gene: TRBJ1-2
abundance: -
d_gene: TRBD1
v_gene: TRBV5-4

CDR3nt: TGTGCCAGTAGTATAGTTCCCGACAGTTTTCAGCCCCAGCATTTT
CDR3aa: CASSIVPDSFQPQHF
j_gene: TRBJ1-5
abundance: -
d_gene: -
v_gene: TRBV19

CDR3nt: TGTGCCAGCAGCGTGGGACAGGGAGGAGAGACCCAGTACTTC
CDR3aa: CASSVGQGGETQYF
j_gene: TRBJ2-5
abundance: -
d_gene: TRBD1
v_gene: TRBV9

CDR3nt: TGTGCCAGCAGGCGGGCGGGAGGCACCGCAGATACGCAGTATTTT
CDR3aa: CASRRAGGTADTQYF
j_gene: TRBJ2-3
abundance: -
d_gene: TRBD2
v_gene: TRBV2

CDR3nt: TGTGCCAGCAGCTTAGTGGGACTAGCGGGGGTGGATACGCAGTATTTT
CDR3aa: CASSLVGLAGVDTQYF
j_gene: TRBJ2-3
abundance: few
d_gene: TRBD2
v_gene: TRBV7-2